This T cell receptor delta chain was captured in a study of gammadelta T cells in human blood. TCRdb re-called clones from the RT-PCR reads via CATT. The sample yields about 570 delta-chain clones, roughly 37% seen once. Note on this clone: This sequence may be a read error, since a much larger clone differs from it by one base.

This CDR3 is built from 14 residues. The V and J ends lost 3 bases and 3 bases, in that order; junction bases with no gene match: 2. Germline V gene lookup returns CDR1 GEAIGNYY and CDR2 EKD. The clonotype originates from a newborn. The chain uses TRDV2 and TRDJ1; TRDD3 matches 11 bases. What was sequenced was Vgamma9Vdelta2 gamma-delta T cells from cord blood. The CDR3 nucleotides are TGTGCCTGTGACGCCTGGGGGATACCCGATAAACTCATCTTT. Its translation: CACDAWGIPDKLIF.